Detailed here is one TCR beta chain. Its antigen is not yet known. Qualities for individual bases were not recorded, and no much larger clone is one base off. CDR3 length: 16 amino acids, cysteine to phenylalanine. The kept DNA is CDR3 alone, 48 bases in frame from the first base. Here V drops 2 bases and J drops 7 bases, and the junction holds 8 bases not matched to any gene. The germline V gene (reference sequence) sets CDR1 to MNHEY and CDR2 to SMNVEV. The cohort comprised some 730 healthy bone marrow donors. Cohort members were all nominally healthy when sampled, although unrecorded immune exposures were likely present. The donor was CMV seropositive and was included in the group of 250 to 350 seropositive cohort members. A peripheral blood sample was provided by each donor, and peripheral blood mononuclear cells were used for TCR beta sequencing. The Qiagen DNeasy Blood Extraction Kit was used to extract genomic DNA from the blood cell samples.

Libraries were constructed by the immunoSEQ multiplex PCR assay. For the multiplex PCR, a mixture combining 60 forward primers for TCR Vbeta segments and 13 reverse primers for TCR Jbeta segments was used. Amplification of the CDR3 region of rearranged TCR beta genes was performed with a multiplex PCR assay on genomic DNA. Amplified TCR beta libraries were sequenced as 87-base-pair reads on the Illumina HiSeq System. On the authors' methods: Across the 500 to 850 repertoires, a later analysis counted 75 million to 90 million unique TCR beta chains, 9 million to 14 million of which were shared by at least two donors. To remove PCR and sequencing errors, raw reads were error-corrected and collapsed into unique sequences using a nearest-neighbor algorithm that merged closely related sequences. Alignment of CDR3 sequences to IMGT reference sequences was used to assign V, D and J gene segments. For a sequence to be retained, a match of at least six nucleotides to both a V gene segment and a J gene segment was required. A rearrangement was called productive if the CDR3 had no stop codons and remained in frame with V and J, and every other rearrangement was called non-productive. Following IMGT convention, CDR3 was defined as the stretch from the second conserved V-encoded cysteine to the conserved J-encoded phenylalanine. The earlier analysis of about 610 of the donors excluded any sequence lacking an unambiguous match to a single V gene segment. An earlier analysis of a few hundred of the donors classified V segments as functional when productive rearrangements were above 56.7% and as segregating when the standard deviation between donors was above 5%. A statistical classification framework was built for diagnosing cytomegalovirus status from the catalog of TCR beta chain sequences. A later analysis assigned V and J genes by comparing TCR nucleotide sequences with IMGT/GENE-DB human TR gene sequences. The TCRdist pipeline was used in a later analysis to assign CDR3 sequences and most-parsimonious VDJ recombination scenarios. In a later analysis, each TCR beta chain was defined by its CDR3 amino acid sequence together with its V-gene family, and reads lacking a unique V-gene family were excluded. To address suspected cross-contamination and a sequencing artifact, a later analysis removed approximately 590 highly shared, low-generation-probability nucleotide sequences. A later analysis calculated a clonal expansion index for each public chain from normalized within-repertoire ranks of inferred template counts. A later analysis computed generation probabilities with a VDJ recombination model fitted to out-of-frame rearrangements, and checked the results against IGoR. A later analysis scored TCR-TCR, TCR-HLA and TCR-CMV co-occurrence with hypergeometric tests, applying a repertoire-size bias correction to TCR pairs. A later analysis estimated false discovery rates by permuting HLA or CMV assignments 20 times. In a later analysis, co-occurring TCRs were grouped using DBSCAN, with TCRdist sequence similarity added in when clustering inside HLA-allele-positive subsets. Co-occurrence clustering excluded repertoires with fewer than 30,000 or more than 120,000 public chains, plus five with anomalous nucleotide sharing. The clones in this table, taken by TCRdb from immuneACCESS, are in-frame only. Not every clone is retained; where verified, under half of the shortfall comes from an unresolved V gene, and the cause of the rest is unknown. D and trimming come from the DNA, and the V and J calls and clone size come from that table. In this sample the table shows about 160,000 clones, approximately 72% of which occur a single time. Roughly 7.1% of the sample lies in the top ten.

This sample is part of a study of cytomegalovirus exposure and HLA in healthy donors (dated by TCRdb to 2016 to 2017). General notes on the study: An earlier analysis of approximately 640 of the donors reported roughly 300 Gb of sequence data and 100 million to 130 million unique TCR beta sequences from approximately 180 million T cells. About 300 gigabases of sequencing data and 70 million to 100 million unique TCR sequences were included in an early release covering under 650 HLA-typed donors. Of the 350 to 400 genotyped donors, about 80% fell in the genetic ancestry cluster associated with self-reported Caucasian donors. The study was designed to test whether signatures of past pathogen exposure could be identified by cataloging public T cell receptors. The study used immunosequencing to profile the T cell repertoires of 666 subjects and linked those repertoires to cytomegalovirus serostatus. Along with the roughly 670-subject first cohort, a separate validation cohort of around 120 different subjects was used. High-throughput TCR immunosequencing, statistical association of individual TCRs with disease status, and machine learning were combined to predict cytomegalovirus infection status. A later analysis re-analyzed previously published TCR beta repertoires from 600 to 850 donors and added high-resolution HLA genotyping to study TCR occurrence patterns. The later analysis used no new phenotypic data to find candidate immune exposures, relying instead on TCR beta sequences and their occurrence across donors. An earlier analysis of around 580 of the donors used high-throughput TCR beta sequencing to judge whether each TCR beta V gene segment behaved as functional or pseudogenic. Donor age, sex, ethnicity and CMV serostatus were compiled together with the repertoire data. A later genetic analysis took genome-wide SNP genotypes for about 60% of the roughly 670 donors and used that subset as a discovery cohort. Every repertoire in the discovery cohort had been generated on one and the same sequencing platform. HLA typing covered class I and class II loci at four-digit resolution. The number of typed donors differed by locus: about 620-630 for A, B, C, DRB1 and DQB1; approximately 530 for DQA1; 606 for DPA1; and around 490 for DPB1. Roughly five DR-DQ haplotypes were handled as single units for association and clustering, since linkage in the cohort was strong. Among roughly 400 genotyped donors of the cohort, an average of around 240,000 unique TCR beta nucleotide sequences was sequenced per donor, of which about 19% were non-productive. What the study reported, not specific to this receptor: A further reported finding was that TCR beta sequences accurately predicted the HLA-A and HLA-B alleles for most subjects in the first cohort. In vitro tests confirmed that a few of the cytomegalovirus-associated TCR beta chains recognize cytomegalovirus antigens. A later analysis found that most CMV-associated TCR beta chains appeared HLA-restricted, with HLA associations seemingly driven largely by CMV exposure. The authors suggested that the approach could potentially be extended to other disease states and immunological phenotypes. For the cohort, immune exposure information was limited to CMV serostatus. The classifier was reported to diagnose cytomegalovirus status with high specificity and sensitivity in both the original and validation cohorts. Correlated functional status among segregating V segments might be attributable to linkage disequilibrium, but an unknown experimental factor could not be ruled out. While some public TCRs were present in many individuals, most TCR sequences turned up only very rarely across donors. In a later genetic analysis, a missense DCLRE1C variant was associated with V-gene and J-gene trimming of TCR beta chains, and the association was replicated in an independent cohort. Approximately 16 rarely observed V segments, including chromosome 9 orphons, were excluded from the earlier analysis of some 590 of the donors because counts were too low. This cohort had only TCR beta chains sequenced, and the lack of alpha or paired-chain data limited which features could be detected. Because the 87-base-pair reads could not distinguish some IMGT-functional V segments, including TRBV6-2 and TRBV6-3, those segments were excluded. An earlier analysis of approximately 500 of the donors showed that most TCR beta V segments appeared in productive rearrangements either about 87% or about 30% of the time, which broadly matched IMGT annotations. At a false discovery rate of 0.05, a later analysis linked under 20,000 TCR beta sequences to specific HLA alleles. According to a later genetic analysis, donors in an Asian-associated ancestry cluster had fewer N-insertions in productive TCRs than the approximately 650-donor mean. HLA typing was unavailable for some donors at each locus, so association tests used only the typed subset. A later analysis found that TCR association rates varied across HLA loci, with DRB1 alleles showing the most associated TCRs and HLA-C alleles the fewest. Strong co-occurrence of HLA alleles, especially DR and DQ, made assigning TCR associations to individual alleles difficult. Presence/absence analyses assumed roughly uniform sequencing depth across donors, an assumption that may not hold. A cluster of highly shared sequence variants was judged likely to represent a technical artifact of the sequencing pipeline. The study gave a list of about 170 TCR beta chains associated with cytomegalovirus. In a later analysis, HLA-associated TCR beta chains were found to be more clonally expanded and to have lower generation probabilities than equally common non-associated chains. According to a later analysis, parvovirus B19, influenza, CMV and Epstein-Barr virus appeared linked to several top co-occurrence clusters.

The sequenced sample was PBMCs. The chain is made from TRBV27 and TRBJ2-2; TRBD1 lines up with 9 middle nucleotides. The sequence was collected from a man aged 35-49 years in good health and CMV-seropositive. This receptor carries the CDR3 CASSLGTGGPIGELFF. At the DNA level, the sequence is TGTGCCAGCAGTTTAGGCACAGGGGGCCCTATCGGGGAGCTGTTTTTT.